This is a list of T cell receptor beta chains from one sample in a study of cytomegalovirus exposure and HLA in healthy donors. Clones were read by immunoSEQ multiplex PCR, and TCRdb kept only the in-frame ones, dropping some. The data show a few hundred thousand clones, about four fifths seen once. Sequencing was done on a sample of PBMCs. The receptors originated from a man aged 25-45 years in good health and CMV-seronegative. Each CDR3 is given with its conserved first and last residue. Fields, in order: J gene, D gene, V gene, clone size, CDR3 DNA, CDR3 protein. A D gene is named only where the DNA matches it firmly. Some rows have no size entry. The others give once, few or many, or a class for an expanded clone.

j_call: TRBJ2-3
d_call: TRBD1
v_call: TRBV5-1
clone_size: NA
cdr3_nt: TGCGCCAGCAGCATCGGGACAGGGGCCACGGATACGCAGTATTTT
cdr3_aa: CASSIGTGATDTQYF

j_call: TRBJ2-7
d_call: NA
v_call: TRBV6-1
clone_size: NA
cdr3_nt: TGTGCCAGCAGAACCGGGACTTCAAATCTCTACTTC
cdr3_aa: CASRTGTSNLYF

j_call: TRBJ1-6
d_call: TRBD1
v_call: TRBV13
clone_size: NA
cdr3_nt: TGTGCCAGCAGATTAGGCGGACAGGGAGGTAATTCACCCCTCCACTTT
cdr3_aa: CASRLGGQGGNSPLHF

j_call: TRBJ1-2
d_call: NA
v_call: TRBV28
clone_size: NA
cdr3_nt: TGTGCCAGCAGTCCTACAGGGTTTTGGTATGGCTACACCTTC
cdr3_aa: CASSPTGFWYGYTF

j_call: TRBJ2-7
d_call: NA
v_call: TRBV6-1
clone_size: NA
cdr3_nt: TGTGCCACCTTTTCCCCGGAACGGGGCTACGAGCAGTACTTC
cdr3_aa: CATFSPERGYEQYF

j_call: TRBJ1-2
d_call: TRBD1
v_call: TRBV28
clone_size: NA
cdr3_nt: TGTGCCAGCAGTTACAACCCCCCTGTCGGGACAGGGCATGGCTACACCTTC
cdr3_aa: CASSYNPPVGTGHGYTF

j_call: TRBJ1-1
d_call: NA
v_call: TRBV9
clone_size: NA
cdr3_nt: TGTGCCAGCAGCGGTCAGGGCTTGAACACTGAAGCTTTCTTT
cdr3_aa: CASSGQGLNTEAFF

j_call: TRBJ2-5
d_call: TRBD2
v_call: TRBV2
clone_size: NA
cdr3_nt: TGTGCCAGCAGGGAGCTAGCGGGTCCGTACCAAGAGACCCAGTACTTC
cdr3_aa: CASRELAGPYQETQYF

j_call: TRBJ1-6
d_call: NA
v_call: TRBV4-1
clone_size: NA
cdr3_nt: TGCGCCAGCAGCCAAGCGGCGGGGGCGCGGCCCCTCCACTTT
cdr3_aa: CASSQAAGARPLHF

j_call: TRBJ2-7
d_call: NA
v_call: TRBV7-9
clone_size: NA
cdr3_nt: TGTTCCAGCAGCTCGCCAGGGTCCTACGAGCAGTACTTC
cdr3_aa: CSSSSPGSYEQYF

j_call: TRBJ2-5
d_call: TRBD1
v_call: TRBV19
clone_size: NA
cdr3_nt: TGTGCCAGTAGTATGAGGGGGCTTAGGCAAGAGACCCAGTACTTC
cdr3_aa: CASSMRGLRQETQYF

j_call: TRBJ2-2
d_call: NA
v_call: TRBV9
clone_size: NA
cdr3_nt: TGTGCCAGCAGCGTTAGCGGGGAGCTGTTTTTT
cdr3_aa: CASSVSGELFF

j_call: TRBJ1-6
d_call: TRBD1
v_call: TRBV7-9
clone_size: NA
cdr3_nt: TGTGCCAGCAGCTTAGTGGGACAGGCCAATTCACCCCTCCACTTT
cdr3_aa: CASSLVGQANSPLHF

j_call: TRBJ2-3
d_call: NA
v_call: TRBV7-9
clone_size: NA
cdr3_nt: TGTGCCAGCAGCCGACAGACCACAGATACGCAGTATTTT
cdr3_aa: CASSRQTTDTQYF

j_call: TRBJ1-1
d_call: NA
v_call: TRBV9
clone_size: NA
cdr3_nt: TGTGCCAGCAGCCGGGGGGTGAACACTGAAGCTTTCTTT
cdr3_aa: CASSRGVNTEAFF

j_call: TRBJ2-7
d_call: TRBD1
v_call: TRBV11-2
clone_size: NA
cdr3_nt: TGTGCCAGCAGCTATCCCCGGGACAGGGGTTTCTACGAGCAGTACTTC
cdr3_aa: CASSYPRDRGFYEQYF

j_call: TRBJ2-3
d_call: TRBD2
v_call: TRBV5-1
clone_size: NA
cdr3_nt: TGCGCCAGCAGCTCCCCCGGGACTAGCGGGGGGACGCAGTATTTT
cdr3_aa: CASSSPGTSGGTQYF

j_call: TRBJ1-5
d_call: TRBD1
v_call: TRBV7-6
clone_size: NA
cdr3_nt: TGTGCCAGCAGCTTAGGGCCGGACAGGGGCAATCAGCCCCAGCATTTT
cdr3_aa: CASSLGPDRGNQPQHF

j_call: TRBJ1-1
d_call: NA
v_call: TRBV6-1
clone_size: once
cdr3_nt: TGTGCCAGCAGAGAAACAGGGACGAACACTGAAGCTTTCTTT
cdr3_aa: CASRETGTNTEAFF

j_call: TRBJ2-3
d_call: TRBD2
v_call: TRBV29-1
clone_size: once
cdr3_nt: TGCAGCGTTCCACTGACTAGCGGGGCCAAGGATACGCAGTATTTT
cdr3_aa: CSVPLTSGAKDTQYF